This note documents a single T cell receptor (beta chain) sequence. Enrollees, about 18 to 95 years old, lived in 24 US areas. The data originate from a study of blood T cell repertoires in COVID-19. Study overall: Samples representing acute and convalescent COVID-19 were sourced from the United States, Italy and Spain.

TCRdb's copy holds only in-frame clones and misses some; the assay was immunoSEQ multiplex PCR. The profile covers hundreds of thousands of clones, with 88% appearing a single time and 2.5% to 3% taken by the ten largest. The TCR originated in a woman between 50 and 59 years old who had recovered from COVID-19. The specimen was PBMCs or T cells enriched from blood (not recorded which).

The CDR3 sequence is CASSPGQGTEAFF. The CDR3 DNA is TGTGCCAGCAGTCCGGGACAGGGGACTGAAGCTTTCTTT. The chain recombines TRBV27 with TRBJ1-1; 10 bases map to TRBD1. The CDR3 spans 13 residues. From germline, CDR1 is MNHEY and CDR2 SMNVEV (reference sequence). The junction had 2 bases not matched to a gene; V was cut back by 5 bases and J by 5 bases.